Each of the 10 T cell receptor beta chains below was sequenced from the same sample in a study of high-grade serous ovarian cancer treatment subgroups. Tumor samples were taken before definitive surgery or chemotherapy. Produced via immunoSEQ multiplex PCR; TCRdb's table is partial and in-frame only. The sample lists several thousand clones; about 78% were seen once. Sequenced: tumor tissue. The receptor set was obtained from a human donor with high-grade serous ovarian cancer.

The rearrangement joins TRBV14 to TRBJ2-7; D is unclear. The CDR3 loop spans 11 amino acids. V lost 6 bases, J lost 3 bases, and 6 bases lay in between. Germline loops: CDR1 SGHDN, CDR2 FVKESK. CDR3 sequence reads: CASSAIYEQYF. DNA of the CDR3: TGTGCCAGCAGTGCAATCTACGAGCAGTACTTC.

The chain links TRBV5-1 to TRBJ2-3; D assignment may be TRBD1 or TRBD2 (5 bases each). V gave up 3 bases and J gave up 10 bases, with 18 bases separating them. CDR3 length: 14 residues. Per germline, CDR1 SGHRS and CDR2 YFSETQ. The CDR3 sequence is CASSSTTQALAQYF. CDR3 bases: TGCGCCAGCAGCTCGACTACACAGGCGTTGGCGCAGTATTTT.

The chain recombines TRBV5-1 with TRBJ2-1, with a weak D call TRBD1 (6 bases). The germline V gene encodes CDR1 SGHRS and CDR2 YFSETQ. This CDR3 is built from 15 residues. The V and J ends lost 7 bases and 0 bases respectively, with 14 bases between them. The CDR3 protein is CASGDGTNSYNEQFF. DNA for the CDR3: TGCGCCAGCGGCGACGGGACAAACTCCTACAATGAGCAGTTCTTC.

This clone appeared a single time. The rearrangement uses TRBV28 and TRBJ1-1; TRBD1 might be the D (5 bases). Germline-derived CDR1 and CDR2 are MDHEN and SYDVKM. The CDR3 is made up of 15 amino acids. V was pared by 7 bases and J by 0 bases, with 15 bases between. The CDR3 spells CASTTTGTVNTEAFF. CDR3 DNA sequence: TGTGCCAGCACCACGACCGGGACCGTGAACACTGAAGCTTTCTTT.

The V and J genes are TRBV19 and TRBJ1-3; D is unresolved. The germline V and J ends were trimmed by 2 bases and 0 bases, with 8 bases remaining between them. Germline V gene data show CDR1 as LNHDA and CDR2 as SQIVND (reference sequence). The CDR3 extends over 15 amino acids. The CDR3 DNA reads TGTGCCAGTAGTATAAACGGGGACTCTGGAAACACCATATATTTT. Amino acids: CASSINGDSGNTIYF.

This chain joins TRBV11-2 and TRBJ1-3; 7 bases are shared with TRBD1. J lost 2 bases, V lost 4 bases, and 5 bases had no gene match. The CDR3 is 15 residues long. Germline V CDR1 and CDR2: SGHAT, FQNNGV. CDR3 protein: CASSWDSAPGNTIYF. CDR3 nucleotides: TGTGCCAGCAGCTGGGACAGCGCCCCTGGAAACACCATATATTTT.

This chain links TRBV5-4 with TRBJ2-5; D unclear. The CDR3 is 15 residues long. V shed 0 bases and J shed 5 bases, with 14 bases lying between them. Germline assignment: CDR1 SGHNT and CDR2 YYREEE (reference sequence). In nucleotides, the CDR3 is TGTGCCAGCAGCTTGGCCGTGTTGGGGATTGAGACCCAGTACTTC. Protein sequence: CASSLAVLGIETQYF.

The count of this clone is one. The V and J genes are TRBV19 and TRBJ1-1, with 11 positions matching TRBD1. Germline CDR1 and CDR2: LNHDA and SQIVND (reference sequence). The CDR3 consists of 16 residues. Unmatched junction bases numbered 14, after V lost 6 bases and J lost 8 bases. The CDR3 DNA reads as TGTGCCAGTAGCTCCCCCGGTAGGACAGGGGGCGTCGAAGCTTTCTTT. It yields the protein CASSSPGRTGGVEAFF.

The genes are TRBV6-5 and TRBJ1-2; the D gene is possibly TRBD1 (6 bases). Looked up from germline, CDR1 is MNHEY and CDR2 is SVGAGI. Between the trimmed V and J ends, which lost 6 bases and 5 bases, there was a span of 16 bases. The CDR3 extends over 14 amino acids. The CDR3 nucleotides read TGTGCCAGCAGAGTTCCGGGACACTCTTATGGCTACACCTTC. Amino acids: CASRVPGHSYGYTF.

The V gene is TRBV30, the J gene TRBJ1-1; D is uncertain. The CDR3 spans 13 residues. V lost 4 bases and J lost 4, with 13 bases in between. The germline gives CDR1 GTSNPN, CDR2 SVGIG (reference sequence). The CDR3 coding sequence is TGTGCCTGGACTCCGTCCTCGGGCACTGAAGCTTTCTTT. Translation: CAWTPSSGTEAFF.